The entry that follows covers one T cell receptor beta chain sequence. Its specificity is unknown. Some clones are missing from TCRdb's copy, which holds only in-frame ones; the method was immunoSEQ multiplex PCR. The sample contains fewer than 600,000 clones, about four fifths of which appear only once. Healthy and HIV-negative, the adult donors had no recent acute infections or vaccinations. Unsorted samples relied on tens of millions of PBMCs, which served as the source of genomic DNA. This sample stems from a study of shared clonotypes between healthy human individuals. Study background: With ages of 18 to 49, the donors were two women and a few men. Study-level results: The study sampled only blood, and tissue repertoires likely differ.

V was clipped by 6 bases and J by 6 bases; unmatched bases: 0. The germline V gene has CDR1 SNHLY and CDR2 FYNNEI. CDR3 size: 12 residues. The chain carries TRBV2 and TRBJ2-2; 8 positions agree with TRBD2. What was sequenced was PBMCs. This receptor was taken from a woman aged 40-49 years in good health. Some clones in this sample may be carry-over from other donors' samples. CDR3 in amino acids: CASRGLAGELFF. The CDR3 DNA reads as TGTGCCAGCAGGGGACTAGCCGGGGAGCTGTTTTTT.